Reported below is one T cell receptor beta chain. This CDR3 spans 14 amino acids. V was trimmed by 8 bases and J by 1 base, leaving 12 bases between them. Germline V gene data show CDR1 as SNHLY and CDR2 as FYNNEI. This record comes from a study of blood T cell repertoires in COVID-19. In the study overall: The samples span acute and convalescent COVID-19 from the United States, Italy and Spain.

Sequenced by immunoSEQ multiplex PCR; TCRdb stores in-frame clones only, minus some. The sample records fewer than 130,000 clones, roughly 76% being singletons. The receptor's source is a woman aged 60 to 75 with acute or convalescent COVID-19. Sequenced: peripheral blood. The V and J genes are TRBV2 and TRBJ1-3; possibly TRBD1 for D (5 bases). The CDR3 nucleotides read TGTGCCAGCTCCTGGGGGGGGTCTGGAAACACCATATATTTT. Translation: CASSWGGSGNTIYF. The full variable domain, with the rest looked up from reference TRBV2 and TRBJ1-3, is EPEVTQTPSHQVTQMGQEVILRCVPISNHLYFYWYRQILGQKVEFLVSFYNNEISEKSEIFDDQFSVERPDGSNFTLKIRSTKLEDSAMYFCASSWGGSGNTIYFGEGSWLTVV.